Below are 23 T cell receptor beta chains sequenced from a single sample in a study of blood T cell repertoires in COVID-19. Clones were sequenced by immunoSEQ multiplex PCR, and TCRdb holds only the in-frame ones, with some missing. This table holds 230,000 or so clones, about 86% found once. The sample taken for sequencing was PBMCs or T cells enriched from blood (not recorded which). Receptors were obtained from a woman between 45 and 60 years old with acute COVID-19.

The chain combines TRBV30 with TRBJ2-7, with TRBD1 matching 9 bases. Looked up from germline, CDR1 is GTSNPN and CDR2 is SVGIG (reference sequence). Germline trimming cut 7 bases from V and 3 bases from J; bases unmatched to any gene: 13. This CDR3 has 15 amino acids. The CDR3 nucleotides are TGTGCCTTGGACTCCGGGACAGGGCTTATCTACGAGCAGTACTTC. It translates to CALDSGTGLIYEQYF.

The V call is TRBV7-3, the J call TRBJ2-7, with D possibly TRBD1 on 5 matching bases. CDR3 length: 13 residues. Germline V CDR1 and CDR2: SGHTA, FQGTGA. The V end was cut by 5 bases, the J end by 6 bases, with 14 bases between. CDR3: CASSLLSQGEQYF. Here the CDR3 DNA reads TGTGCCAGCAGCCTCCTCTCTCAGGGCGAGCAGTACTTC.

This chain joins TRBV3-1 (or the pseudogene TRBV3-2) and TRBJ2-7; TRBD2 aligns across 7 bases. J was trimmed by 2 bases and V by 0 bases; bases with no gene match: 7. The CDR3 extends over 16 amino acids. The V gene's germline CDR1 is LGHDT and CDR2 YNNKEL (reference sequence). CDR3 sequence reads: CASSQEHPGLPYEQYF. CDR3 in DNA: TGTGCCAGCAGCCAAGAACATCCGGGACTACCCTACGAGCAGTACTTC.

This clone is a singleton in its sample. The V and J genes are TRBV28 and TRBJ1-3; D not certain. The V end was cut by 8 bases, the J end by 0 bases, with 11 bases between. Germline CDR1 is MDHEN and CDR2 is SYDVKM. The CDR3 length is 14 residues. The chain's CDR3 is CASWERSSGNTIYF. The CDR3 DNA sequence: TGTGCCAGCTGGGAGAGGAGCTCTGGAAACACCATATATTTT.

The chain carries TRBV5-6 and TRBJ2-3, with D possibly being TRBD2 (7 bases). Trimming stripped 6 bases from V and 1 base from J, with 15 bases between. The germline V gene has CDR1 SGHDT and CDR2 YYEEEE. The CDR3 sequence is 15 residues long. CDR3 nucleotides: TGTGCCAGCACCCAGCGGGACAACGGCACAGATACGCAGTATTTT. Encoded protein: CASTQRDNGTDTQYF.

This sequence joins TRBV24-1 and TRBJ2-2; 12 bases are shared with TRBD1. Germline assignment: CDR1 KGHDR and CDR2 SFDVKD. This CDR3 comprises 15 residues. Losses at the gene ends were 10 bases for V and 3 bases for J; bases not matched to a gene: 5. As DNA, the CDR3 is TGTGCCACTGGGGGACAGGGGGCTTACACCGGGGAGCTGTTTTTT. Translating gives CATGGQGAYTGELFF.

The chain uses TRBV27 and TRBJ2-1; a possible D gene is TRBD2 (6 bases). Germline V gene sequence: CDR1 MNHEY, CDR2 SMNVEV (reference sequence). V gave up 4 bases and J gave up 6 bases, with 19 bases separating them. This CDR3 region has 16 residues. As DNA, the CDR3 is TGTGCCAGCAGTTCACCCATGGGACTTCTCCCCAATGAGCAGTTCTTC. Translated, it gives CASSSPMGLLPNEQFF.

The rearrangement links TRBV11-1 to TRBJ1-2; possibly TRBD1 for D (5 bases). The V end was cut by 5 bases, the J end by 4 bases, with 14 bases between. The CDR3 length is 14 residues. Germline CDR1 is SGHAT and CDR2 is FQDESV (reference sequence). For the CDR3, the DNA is TGTGCCAGCAGCGGACCACGGGGGGGCTATGGCTACACCTTC. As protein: CASSGPRGGYGYTF.

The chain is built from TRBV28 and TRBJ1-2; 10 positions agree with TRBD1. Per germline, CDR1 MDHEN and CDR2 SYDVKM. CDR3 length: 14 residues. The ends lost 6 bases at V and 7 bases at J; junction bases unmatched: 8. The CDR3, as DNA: TGTGCCAGCAGCTCCGTGACAGGGGGCAGTGGCTACACCTTC. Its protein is CASSSVTGGSGYTF.

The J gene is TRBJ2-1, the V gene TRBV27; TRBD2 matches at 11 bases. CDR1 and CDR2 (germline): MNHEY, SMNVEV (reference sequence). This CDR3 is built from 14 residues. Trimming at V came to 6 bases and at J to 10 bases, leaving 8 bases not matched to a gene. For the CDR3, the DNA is TGTGCCAGCAGACTAGCGGGAGCCCCTGGGGAGCAGTTCTTC. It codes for CASRLAGAPGEQFF.

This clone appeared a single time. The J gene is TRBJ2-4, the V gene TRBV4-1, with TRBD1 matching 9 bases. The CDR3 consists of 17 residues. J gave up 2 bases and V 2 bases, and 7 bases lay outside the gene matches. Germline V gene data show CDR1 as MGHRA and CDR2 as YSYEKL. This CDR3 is CASSQPGTGWTKNIQYF. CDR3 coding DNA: TGCGCCAGCAGCCAACCCGGGACAGGGTGGACCAAAAACATTCAGTACTTC.

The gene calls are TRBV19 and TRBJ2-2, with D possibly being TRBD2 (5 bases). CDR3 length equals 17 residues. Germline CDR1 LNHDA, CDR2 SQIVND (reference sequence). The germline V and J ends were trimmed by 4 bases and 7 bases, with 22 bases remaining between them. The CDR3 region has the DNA TGTGCCAGTAGTACCTCACCCTCGACTACCTTCAACGGGGAGCTGTTTTTT. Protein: CASSTSPSTTFNGELFF.

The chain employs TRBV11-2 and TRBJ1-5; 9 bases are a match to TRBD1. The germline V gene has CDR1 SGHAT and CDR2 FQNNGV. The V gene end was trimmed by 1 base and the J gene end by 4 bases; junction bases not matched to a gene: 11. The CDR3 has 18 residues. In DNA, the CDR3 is TGTGCCAGCAGCTTAGTTCGCGTGGGACAGGGAGGGAATCAGCCCCAGCATTTT. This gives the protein CASSLVRVGQGGNQPQHF.

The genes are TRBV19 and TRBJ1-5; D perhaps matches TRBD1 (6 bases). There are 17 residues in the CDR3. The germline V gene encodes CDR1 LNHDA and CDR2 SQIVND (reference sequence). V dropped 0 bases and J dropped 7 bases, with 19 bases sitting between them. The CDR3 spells CASSIDLGWTVYQPQHF. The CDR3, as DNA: TGTGCCAGTAGTATAGATCTCGGCTGGACAGTTTACCAGCCCCAGCATTTT.

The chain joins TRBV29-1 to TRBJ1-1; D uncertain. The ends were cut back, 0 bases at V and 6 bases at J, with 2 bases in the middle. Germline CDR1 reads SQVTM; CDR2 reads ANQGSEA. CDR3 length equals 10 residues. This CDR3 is CSVEDSEAFF. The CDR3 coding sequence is TGCAGCGTTGAAGACTCTGAAGCTTTCTTT.

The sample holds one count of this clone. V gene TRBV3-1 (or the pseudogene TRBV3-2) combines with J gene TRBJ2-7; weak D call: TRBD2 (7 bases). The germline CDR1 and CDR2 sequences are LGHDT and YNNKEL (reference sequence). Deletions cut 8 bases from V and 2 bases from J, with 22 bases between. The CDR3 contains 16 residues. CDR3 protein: CASARGRGGSTYEQYF. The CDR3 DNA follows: TGTGCCAGCGCCCGGGGGCGAGGCGGGAGTACCTACGAGCAGTACTTC.

CDR3 residues: CASSVGHTDTQYF. In nucleotides, the CDR3 is TGCGCCAGCAGCGTGGGGCACACAGATACGCAGTATTTT. The V and J genes are TRBV5-1 and TRBJ2-3; tentative D call: TRBD1 (5 bases). Germline V gene lookup returns CDR1 SGHRS and CDR2 YFSETQ. V was pared by 4 bases and J by 2 bases, with 8 bases between. This CDR3 has 13 residues. The whole variable domain, remainder taken from reference TRBV5-1 and TRBJ2-3, is KAGVTQTPRYLIKTRGQQVTLSCSPISGHRSVSWYQQTPGQGLQFLFEYFSETQRNKGNFPGRFSGRQFSNSRSEMNVSTLELGDSALYLCASSVGHTDTQYFGPGTRLTVL.

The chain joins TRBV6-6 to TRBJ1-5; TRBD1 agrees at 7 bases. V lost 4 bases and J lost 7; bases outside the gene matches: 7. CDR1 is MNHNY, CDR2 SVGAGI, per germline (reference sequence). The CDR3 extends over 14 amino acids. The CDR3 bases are TGTGCCAGCAGTTCCTCGACAGGGTTCCAGCCCCAGCATTTT. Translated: CASSSSTGFQPQHF.

The CDR3 bases are TGTGCCAGCAGTTTTAGGGGGGGGAGCCGCTACGAGCAGTACTTC. Translated: CASSFRGGSRYEQYF. The chain employs TRBV27 and TRBJ2-7; possibly TRBD2 for D (7 bases). The CDR3 runs to 15 residues. V dropped 3 bases and J dropped 3 bases, with 15 bases sitting between them. Germline V gene sequence: CDR1 MNHEY, CDR2 SMNVEV (reference sequence).

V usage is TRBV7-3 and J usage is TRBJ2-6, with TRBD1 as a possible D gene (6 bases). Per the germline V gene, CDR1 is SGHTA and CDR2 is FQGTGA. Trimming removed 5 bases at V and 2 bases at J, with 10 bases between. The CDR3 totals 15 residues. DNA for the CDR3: TGTGCCAGCAGCCCAAACAGGGCTGGGGCCAACGTCCTGACTTTC. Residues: CASSPNRAGANVLTF.

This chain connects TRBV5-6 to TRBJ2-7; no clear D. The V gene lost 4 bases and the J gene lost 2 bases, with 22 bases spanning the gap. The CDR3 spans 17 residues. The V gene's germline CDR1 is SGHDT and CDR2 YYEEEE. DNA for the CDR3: TGTGCCAGCAGCCACGTCCCGAACTTTGAAGTCCCCTACGAGCAGTACTTC. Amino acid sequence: CASSHVPNFEVPYEQYF.

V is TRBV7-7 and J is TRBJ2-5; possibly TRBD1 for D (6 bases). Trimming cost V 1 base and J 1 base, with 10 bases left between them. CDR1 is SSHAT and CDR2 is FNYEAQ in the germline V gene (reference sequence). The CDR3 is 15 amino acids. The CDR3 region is CASSLGTAFQETQYF. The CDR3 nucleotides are TGTGCCAGCAGCTTAGGGACAGCCTTCCAAGAGACCCAGTACTTC.

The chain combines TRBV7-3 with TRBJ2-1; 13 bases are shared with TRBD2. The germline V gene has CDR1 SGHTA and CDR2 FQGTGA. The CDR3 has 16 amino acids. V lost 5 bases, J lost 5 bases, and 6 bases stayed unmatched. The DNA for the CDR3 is TGTGCCAGCAGCGCTACTAGCGGGAGGGCCCACAATGAGCAGTTCTTC. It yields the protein CASSATSGRAHNEQFF.